This T cell receptor (beta chain) was sequenced in a study of T cells in Graves' hyperthyroidism and ophthalmopathy. To note about this clonotype: Its antigen is unidentified.

These patients, aged 18 to 65, had recently diagnosed hyperthyroidism lasting under 2 months. Per germline, CDR1 KGHDR and CDR2 SFDVKD. This CDR3 spans 17 amino acids. J was trimmed by 8 bases and V by 5 bases; bases with no gene match: 14. The source material, RNA transcripts, was used to amplify TCR beta CDR3 regions. RT-PCR in the first round (using the HTBI primer set) targeted the TCR CDR3. MiXCR, applied by TCRdb to the multiplex PCR reads, yields one record per CDR3 protein. The sample has over 200,000 distinct CDR3 sequences; about 15% are singletons. Study findings and constraints: Model-based prediction identified ophthalmopathy a median 6.5 months prior to its onset.

J is TRBJ2-1 and V is TRBV24-1; 10 nucleotides align to TRBD1. The sequence derives from a man aged 50-60 years with Graves' hyperthyroidism. The specimen sequenced was blood. The CDR3 reads CATSGRTGTGALDEQFF. CDR3 sequence (DNA): TGTGCCACCAGTGGCCGGACCGGGACAGGGGCACTTGATGAGCAGTTCTTC.